Shown below are 13 T cell receptor beta chains from a single sample sequenced in a study of blood T cells in healthy people across ages. With a J-beta primer mix and a sample-barcoded 5' primer, a second PCR ran roughly 7 to 11 cycles. TCRdb used MiXCR to reprocess the 5' RACE reads, holding one entry per CDR3 protein. Altogether about 570,000 distinct CDR3 sequences are present, 27% being singletons, with the ten largest covering approximately 17%. Sequencing used blood. The receptors were gathered from a woman between 70 and 85 years old in good health.

The V and J genes are TRBV7-2 and TRBJ1-2, with unresolved D. Germline assignment: CDR1 SGHTA and CDR2 FQGNSA. The CDR3 has 15 residues. The V gene lost 1 base and the J gene lost 0 bases, with 9 bases spanning the gap. CDR3: CASSLDSKSNYGYTF. CDR3 bases: TGTGCCAGCAGCTTAGATTCAAAGTCTAACTATGGCTACACCTTC.

The chain links TRBV7-9 to TRBJ1-2, with 8 bases matching TRBD1. The CDR3 consists of 14 residues. J was trimmed by 4 bases and V by 4 bases; bases with no gene match: 5. Germline V CDR1 and CDR2: SEHNR, FQNEAQ (reference sequence). CDR3 sequence reads: CASSSPDRAYGYTF. The CDR3 region has the DNA TGTGCCAGCAGCTCACCGGACAGGGCCTATGGCTACACCTTC.

This clonotype was counted a few times. The genes are TRBV20-1 and TRBJ2-5; D uncertain. The CDR3 is 13 amino acids. V lost 3 bases, J lost 5 bases, and 13 bases lay in between. Germline values: CDR1 DFQATT, CDR2 SNEGSKA (reference sequence). DNA for the CDR3: TGCAGTGCTAGTATTGGCCAACAGGAGACCCAGTACTTC. Translated, it gives CSASIGQQETQYF.

The V call is TRBV3-1, the J call TRBJ2-5; D unresolved. The J call may be mistaken, given a closer DNA end match to TRBJ2-1. CDR1 LGHDT and CDR2 YNNKEL come from the germline V gene (reference sequence). The CDR3 totals 15 residues. The CDR3 spells CASSRPGGFYNEQFF. The CDR3 coding sequence is TGTGCCAGCAGCCGGCCGGGTGGATTTTACAATGAGCAGTTCTTC.

The V call is TRBV5-1, the J call TRBJ2-5; possible D gene TRBD1, 7 bases. V shed 4 bases and J shed 7 bases, with 17 bases lying between them. The germline CDR1 and CDR2 sequences are SGHRS and YFSETQ. The CDR3 runs 14 residues. CDR3 nucleotide sequence: TGCGCCAGCAGCGCGGGACAGCGGTCGGGGACCCAGTACTTC. Translated: CASSAGQRSGTQYF. Looking up the rest from reference TRBV5-1 and TRBJ2-5 gives the full variable domain: KAGVTQTPRYLIKTRGQQVTLSCSPISGHRSVSWYQQTPGQGLQFLFEYFSETQRNKGNFPGRFSGRQFSNSRSEMNVSTLELGDSALYLCASSAGQRSGTQYFGPGTRLLVL.

This clonotype was observed a handful of times. The chain has TRBV5-4 and TRBJ2-5; D call uncertain. CDR1 is SGHNT and CDR2 is YYREEE in the germline V gene (reference sequence). The V and J ends lost 4 bases and 3 bases respectively, with 13 bases between them. The CDR3 consists of 14 residues. The CDR3 region has the DNA TGTGCCAGCAGCCCCCAAAGGGCTAAAGAGACCCAGTACTTC. Its protein is CASSPQRAKETQYF.

This clonotype was seen ten or more times. This rearrangement joins TRBV7-2 to TRBJ2-5; 9 bases line up with TRBD2. This CDR3 spans 17 amino acids. The junction had 8 bases not matched to a gene; V was cut back by 1 base and J by 2 bases. Germline V gene sequence: CDR1 SGHTA, CDR2 FQGNSA. The CDR3 protein is CASSLVPAGGSQETQYF. The DNA for the CDR3 is TGTGCCAGCAGCTTAGTTCCAGCGGGGGGAAGTCAAGAGACCCAGTACTTC.

This chain connects TRBV20-1 to TRBJ2-5; TRBD2 aligns across 9 bases. The assigned J gene may be wrong: the sequence end matches TRBJ2-1 better. Germline loops: CDR1 DFQATT, CDR2 SNEGSKA (reference sequence). The CDR3 sequence is 15 residues long. In DNA form, the CDR3 reads TGCAGTGCTAGACCCGCGGGGGGGCGGTACAATGAGCAGTTCTTC. It codes for CSARPAGGRYNEQFF.

The gene calls are TRBV5-1 and TRBJ2-1; 7 bases match TRBD2. Losses at the gene ends were 6 bases for V and 6 bases for J; bases not matched to a gene: 9. Germline CDR1 reads SGHRS; CDR2 reads YFSETQ. The CDR3 consists of 14 residues. The CDR3 DNA reads TGCGCCAGCACCCGGACTAGTATCTTCAATGAGCAGTTCTTC. Residues: CASTRTSIFNEQFF.

This clonotype was detected only a few times. The rearrangement joins TRBV9 to TRBJ2-7, with 11 nucleotides matching TRBD1. The CDR3 has 17 residues. J was trimmed by 0 bases and V by 4 bases; bases with no gene match: 9. Germline V gene data show CDR1 as SGDLS and CDR2 as YYNGEE. In nucleotides, the CDR3 is TGTGCCAGCAGCTCTCGCGACGGGACAGGGGGCTCCTACGAGCAGTACTTC. Amino acid sequence: CASSSRDGTGGSYEQYF.

Only a few counts were recorded for this clonotype. V is TRBV7-2 and J is TRBJ1-5; D is unresolved. CDR3 length equals 13 residues. The germline CDR1 and CDR2 sequences are SGHTA and FQGNSA. The CDR3 DNA sequence: TGTGCAAAAGCTGGTAGGGTGGGTCAGCCCCAGCATTTT. This translates into CAKAGRVGQPQHF.

The chain is built from TRBV6-5 and TRBJ2-3; 7 bases are shared with TRBD2. The germline CDR1 and CDR2 sequences are MNHEY and SVGAGI. V lost 7 bases and J lost 1; bases outside the gene matches: 2. The CDR3 extends over 13 amino acids. The CDR3 protein is CASNLAGTDTQYF. In nucleotides, the CDR3 is TGTGCCAGCAATCTAGCGGGCACAGATACGCAGTATTTT.

The chain couples TRBV15 to TRBJ2-5; D is undetermined. V shed 0 bases and J shed 3 bases, with 11 bases lying between them. The length of the CDR3 is 15 residues. Per germline, CDR1 LNHNV and CDR2 YYDKDF (reference sequence). CDR3 sequence (DNA): TGTGCCACCAGCAGAGATCTCATGGGGAAAGAGACCCAGTACTTC. Protein sequence: CATSRDLMGKETQYF.